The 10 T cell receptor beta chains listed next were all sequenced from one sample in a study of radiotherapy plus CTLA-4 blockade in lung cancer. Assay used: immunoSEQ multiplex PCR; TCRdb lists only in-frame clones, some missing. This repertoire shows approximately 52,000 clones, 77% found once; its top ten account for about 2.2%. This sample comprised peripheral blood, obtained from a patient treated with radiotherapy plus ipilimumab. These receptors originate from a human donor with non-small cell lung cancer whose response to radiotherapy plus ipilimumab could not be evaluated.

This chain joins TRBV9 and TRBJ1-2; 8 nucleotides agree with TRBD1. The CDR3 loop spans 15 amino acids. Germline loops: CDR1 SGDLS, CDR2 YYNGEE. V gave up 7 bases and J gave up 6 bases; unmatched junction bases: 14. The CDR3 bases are TGTGCCAGCTCCAGGATGGCAGGGGGCAACAATGGCTACACCTTC. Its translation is CASSRMAGGNNGYTF.

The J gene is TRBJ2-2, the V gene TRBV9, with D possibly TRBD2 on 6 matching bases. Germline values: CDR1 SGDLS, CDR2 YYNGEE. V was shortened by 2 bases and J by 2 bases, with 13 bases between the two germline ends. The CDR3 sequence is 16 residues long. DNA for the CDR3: TGTGCCAGCAGCGTGACGCGGGGAGTTAACACCGGGGAGCTGTTTTTT. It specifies CASSVTRGVNTGELFF.

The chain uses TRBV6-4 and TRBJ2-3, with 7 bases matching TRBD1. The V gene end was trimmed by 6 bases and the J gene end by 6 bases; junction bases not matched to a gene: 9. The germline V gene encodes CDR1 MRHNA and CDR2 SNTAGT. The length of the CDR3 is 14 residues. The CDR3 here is CASSLQGPGDTQYF. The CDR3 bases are TGTGCCAGCAGCCTACAGGGGCCGGGGGATACGCAGTATTTT.

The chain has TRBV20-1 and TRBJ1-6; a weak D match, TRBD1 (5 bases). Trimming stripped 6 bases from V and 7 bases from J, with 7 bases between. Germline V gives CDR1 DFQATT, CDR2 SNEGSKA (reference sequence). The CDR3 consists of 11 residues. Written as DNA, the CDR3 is TGCAGTGCCGCAGGGAATTCACCCCTCCACTTT. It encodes CSAAGNSPLHF.

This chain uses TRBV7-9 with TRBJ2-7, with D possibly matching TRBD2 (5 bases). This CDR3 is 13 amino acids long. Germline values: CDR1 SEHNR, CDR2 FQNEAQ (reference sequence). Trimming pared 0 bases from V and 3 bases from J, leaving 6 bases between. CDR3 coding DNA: TGTGCCAGCAGCTTAGCGGGAGTCTACGAGCAGTACTTC. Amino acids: CASSLAGVYEQYF.

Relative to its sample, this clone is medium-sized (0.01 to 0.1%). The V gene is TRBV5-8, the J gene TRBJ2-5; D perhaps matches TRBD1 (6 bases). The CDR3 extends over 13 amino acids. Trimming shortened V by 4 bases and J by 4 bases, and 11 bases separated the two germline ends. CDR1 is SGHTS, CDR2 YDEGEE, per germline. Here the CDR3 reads CASSSTGTETQYF. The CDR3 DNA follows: TGTGCCAGCAGCAGCACAGGGACAGAGACCCAGTACTTC.

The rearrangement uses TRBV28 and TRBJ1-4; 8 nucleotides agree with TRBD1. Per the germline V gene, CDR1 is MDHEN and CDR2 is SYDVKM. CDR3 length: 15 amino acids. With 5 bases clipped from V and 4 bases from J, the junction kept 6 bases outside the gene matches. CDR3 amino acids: CASSLLTGGNEKLFF. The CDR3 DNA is TGTGCCAGCAGTCTACTCACAGGGGGTAATGAAAAACTGTTTTTT. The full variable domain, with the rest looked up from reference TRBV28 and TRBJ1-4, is DVKVTQSSRYLVKRTGEKVFLECVQDMDHENMFWYRQDPGLGLRLIYFSYDVKMKEKGDIPEGYSVSREKKERFSLILESASTNQTSMYLCASSLLTGGNEKLFFGSGTQLSVL.

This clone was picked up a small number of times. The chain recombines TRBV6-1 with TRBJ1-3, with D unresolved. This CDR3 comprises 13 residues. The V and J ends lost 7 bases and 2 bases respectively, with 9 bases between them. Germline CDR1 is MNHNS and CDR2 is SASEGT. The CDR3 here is CASKTTTGNTIYF. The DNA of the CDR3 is TGTGCCAGCAAAACGACTACTGGAAACACCATATATTTT.

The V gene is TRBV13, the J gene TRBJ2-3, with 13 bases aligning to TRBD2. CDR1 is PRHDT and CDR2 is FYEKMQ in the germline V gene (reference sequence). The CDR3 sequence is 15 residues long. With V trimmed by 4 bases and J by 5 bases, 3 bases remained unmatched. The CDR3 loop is CASSSTSGGRDTQYF. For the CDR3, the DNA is TGTGCCAGCAGCTCGACTAGCGGGGGGCGAGATACGCAGTATTTT.

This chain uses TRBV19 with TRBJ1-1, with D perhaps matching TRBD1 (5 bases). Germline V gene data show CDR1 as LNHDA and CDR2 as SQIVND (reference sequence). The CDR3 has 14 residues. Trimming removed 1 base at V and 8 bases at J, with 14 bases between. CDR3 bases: TGTGCCAGTAGTATAGGGGGCCAACCCCTAGAAGCTTTCTTT. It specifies CASSIGGQPLEAFF.